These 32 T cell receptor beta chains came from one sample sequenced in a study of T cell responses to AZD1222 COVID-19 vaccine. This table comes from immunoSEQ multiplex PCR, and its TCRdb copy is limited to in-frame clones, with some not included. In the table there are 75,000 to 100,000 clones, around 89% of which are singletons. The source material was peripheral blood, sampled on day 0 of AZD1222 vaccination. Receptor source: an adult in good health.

The CDR3 nucleotides are TGTGCCAGCAGTATGGACGGGAGTCGGATTGATACGCAGTATTTT. Protein: CASSMDGSRIDTQYF. The chain has TRBV5-4 and TRBJ2-3; D is perhaps TRBD2 (6 bases). CDR1 and CDR2 (germline): SGHNT, YYREEE (reference sequence). Trimming cost V 5 bases and J 6 bases, with 19 bases left between them. CDR3 length: 15 amino acids.

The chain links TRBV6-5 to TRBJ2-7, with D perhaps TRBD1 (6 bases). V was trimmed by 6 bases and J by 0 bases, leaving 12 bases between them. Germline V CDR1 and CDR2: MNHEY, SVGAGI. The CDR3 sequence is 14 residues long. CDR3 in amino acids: CASRQTQGSYEQYF. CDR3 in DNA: TGTGCCAGCAGGCAAACACAGGGCTCCTACGAGCAGTACTTC.

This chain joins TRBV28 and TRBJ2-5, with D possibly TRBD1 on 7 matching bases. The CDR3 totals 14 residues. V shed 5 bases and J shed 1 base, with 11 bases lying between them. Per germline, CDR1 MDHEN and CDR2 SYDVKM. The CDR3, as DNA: TGTGCCAGCAGTGGGGGGACAGCCCAAGAGACCCAGTACTTC. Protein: CASSGGTAQETQYF.

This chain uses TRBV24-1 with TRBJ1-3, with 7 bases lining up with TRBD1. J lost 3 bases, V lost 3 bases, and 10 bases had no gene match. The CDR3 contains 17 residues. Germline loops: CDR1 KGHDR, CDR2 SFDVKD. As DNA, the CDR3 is TGTGCCACCAGTGATACCCGAACAGGGGATGGTGGAAACACCATATATTTT. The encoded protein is CATSDTRTGDGGNTIYF.

CDR3 residues: CASSLLNTEAFF. The CDR3 coding sequence is TGCGCCAGCAGCCTGTTGAACACTGAAGCTTTCTTT. J is TRBJ1-1 and V is TRBV5-1; unclear D gene. Germline V lookup: CDR1 SGHRS, CDR2 YFSETQ. The CDR3 totals 12 residues. Trimming left V 4 bases short and J 0 bases short, with 4 bases between.

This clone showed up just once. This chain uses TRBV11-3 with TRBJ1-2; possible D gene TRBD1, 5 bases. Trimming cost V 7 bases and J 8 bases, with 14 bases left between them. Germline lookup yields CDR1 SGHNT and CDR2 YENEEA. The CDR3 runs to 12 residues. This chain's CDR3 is CASTGGGFGYTF. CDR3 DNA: TGTGCCAGCACTGGGGGAGGGTTCGGCTACACCTTC.

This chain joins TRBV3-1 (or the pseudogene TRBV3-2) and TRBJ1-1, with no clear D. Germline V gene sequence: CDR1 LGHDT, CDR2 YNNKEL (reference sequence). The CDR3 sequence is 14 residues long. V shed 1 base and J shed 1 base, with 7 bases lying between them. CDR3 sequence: CASSQVPGNTEAFF. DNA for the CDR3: TGTGCCAGCAGCCAAGTGCCAGGGAACACTGAAGCTTTCTTT.

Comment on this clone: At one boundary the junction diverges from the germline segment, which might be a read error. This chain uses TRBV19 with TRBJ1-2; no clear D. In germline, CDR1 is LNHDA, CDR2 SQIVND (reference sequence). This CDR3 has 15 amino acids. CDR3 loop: CASSTPWTSTQVANF. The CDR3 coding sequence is TGTGCCAGTAGTACCCCCTGGACCTCGACCCAGGTGGCCAACTTC.

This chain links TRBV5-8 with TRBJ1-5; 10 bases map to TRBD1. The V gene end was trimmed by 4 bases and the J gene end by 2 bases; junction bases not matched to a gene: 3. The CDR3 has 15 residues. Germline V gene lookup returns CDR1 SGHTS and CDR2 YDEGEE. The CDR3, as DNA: TGTGCCAGCAGCGCCGGGACAGGGGGCAATCAGCCCCAGCATTTT. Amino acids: CASSAGTGGNQPQHF.

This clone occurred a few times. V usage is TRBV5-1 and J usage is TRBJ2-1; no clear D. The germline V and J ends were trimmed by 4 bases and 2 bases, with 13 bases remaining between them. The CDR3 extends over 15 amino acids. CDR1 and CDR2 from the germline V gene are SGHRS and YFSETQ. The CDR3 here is CASSLADPTYNEQFF. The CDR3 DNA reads TGCGCCAGCAGCCTCGCGGACCCTACCTACAATGAGCAGTTCTTC.

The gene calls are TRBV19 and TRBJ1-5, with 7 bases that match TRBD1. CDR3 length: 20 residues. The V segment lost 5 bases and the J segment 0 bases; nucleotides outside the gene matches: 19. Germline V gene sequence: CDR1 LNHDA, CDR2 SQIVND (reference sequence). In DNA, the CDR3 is TGTGCCAGTAGTGCCCACCACCCGGGACAGCGAAGTAATAGCAATCAGCCCCAGCATTTT. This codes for CASSAHHPGQRSNSNQPQHF.

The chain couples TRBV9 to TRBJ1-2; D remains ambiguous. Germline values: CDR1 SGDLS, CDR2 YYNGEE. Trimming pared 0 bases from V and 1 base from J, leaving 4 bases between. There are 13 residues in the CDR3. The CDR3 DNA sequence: TGTGCCAGCAGCGTAGAAGTTAACTATGGCTACACCTTC. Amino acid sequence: CASSVEVNYGYTF. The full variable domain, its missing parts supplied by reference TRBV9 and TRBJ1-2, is DSGVTQTPKHLITATGQRVTLRCSPRSGDLSVYWYQQSLDQGLQFLIQYYNGEERAKGNILERFSAQQFPDLHSELNLSSLELGDSALYFCASSVEVNYGYTFGSGTRLTVV.

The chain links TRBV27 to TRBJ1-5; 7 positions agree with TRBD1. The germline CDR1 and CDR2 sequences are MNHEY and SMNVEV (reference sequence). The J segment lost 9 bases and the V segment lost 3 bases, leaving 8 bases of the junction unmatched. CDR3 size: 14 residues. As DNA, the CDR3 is TGTGCCAGCAGTTTGGGGACAGCCAGATGGCCCCAGCATTTT. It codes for CASSLGTARWPQHF.

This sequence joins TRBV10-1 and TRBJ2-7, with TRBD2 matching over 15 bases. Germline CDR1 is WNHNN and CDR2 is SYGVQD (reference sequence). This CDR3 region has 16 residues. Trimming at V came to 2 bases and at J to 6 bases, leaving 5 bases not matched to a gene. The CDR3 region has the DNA TGCGCCAGCAGTGAGCGGACTAGCGGGAGGGCCGTCGAGCAGTACTTC. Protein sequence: CASSERTSGRAVEQYF.

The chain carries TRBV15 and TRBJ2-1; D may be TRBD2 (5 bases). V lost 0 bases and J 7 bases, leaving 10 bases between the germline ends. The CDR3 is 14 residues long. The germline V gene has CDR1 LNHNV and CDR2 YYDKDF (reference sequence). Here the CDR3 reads CATSREPLANEQFF. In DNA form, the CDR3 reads TGTGCCACCAGCAGAGAACCCCTAGCTAATGAGCAGTTCTTC.

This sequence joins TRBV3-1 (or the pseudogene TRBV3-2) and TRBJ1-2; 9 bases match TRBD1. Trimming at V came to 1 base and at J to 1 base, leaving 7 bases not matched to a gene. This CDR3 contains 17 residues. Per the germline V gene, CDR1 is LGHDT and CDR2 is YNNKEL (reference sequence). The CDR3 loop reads CASSQATGGKINYGYTF. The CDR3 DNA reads TGTGCCAGCAGCCAAGCGACAGGGGGAAAAATTAACTATGGCTACACCTTC.

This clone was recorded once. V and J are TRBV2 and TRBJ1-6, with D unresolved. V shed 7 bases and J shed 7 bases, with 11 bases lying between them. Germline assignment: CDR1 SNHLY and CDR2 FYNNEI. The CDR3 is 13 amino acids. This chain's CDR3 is CASNDILNSPLHF. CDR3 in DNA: TGTGCCAGCAATGACATCTTAAATTCACCCCTCCACTTT. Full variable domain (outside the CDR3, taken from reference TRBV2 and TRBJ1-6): EPEVTQTPSHQVTQMGQEVILRCVPISNHLYFYWYRQILGQKVEFLVSFYNNEISEKSEIFDDQFSVERPDGSNFTLKIRSTKLEDSAMYFCASNDILNSPLHFGNGTRLTVT.

The CDR3 here is CATSVKTGGTGGEQFF. CDR3 sequence (DNA): TGTGCCACCAGTGTGAAGACAGGGGGCACTGGTGGTGAGCAGTTCTTC. The chain uses TRBV24-1 and TRBJ2-1; 10 bases match TRBD1. The CDR3 sequence is 16 residues long. From germline, CDR1 is KGHDR and CDR2 SFDVKD. J lost 9 bases, V lost 5 bases, and 12 bases had no gene match.

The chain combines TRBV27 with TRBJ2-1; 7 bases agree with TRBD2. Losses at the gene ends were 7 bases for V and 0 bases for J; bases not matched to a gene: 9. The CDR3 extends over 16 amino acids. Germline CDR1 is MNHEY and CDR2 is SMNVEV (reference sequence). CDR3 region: CASTTRWDYSYNEQFF. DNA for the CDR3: TGTGCCAGCACCACGCGCTGGGACTACTCCTACAATGAGCAGTTCTTC.

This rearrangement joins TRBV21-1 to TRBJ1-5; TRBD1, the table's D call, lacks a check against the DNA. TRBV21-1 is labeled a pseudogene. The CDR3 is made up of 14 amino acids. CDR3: CASSFGQDVQPQHF. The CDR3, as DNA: TGTGCCAGCAGCTTCGGACAGGACGTCCAGCCCCAGCATTTT.

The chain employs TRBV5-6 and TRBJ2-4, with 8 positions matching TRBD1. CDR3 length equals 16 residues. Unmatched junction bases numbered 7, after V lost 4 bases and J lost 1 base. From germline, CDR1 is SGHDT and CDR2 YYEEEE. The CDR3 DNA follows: TGTGCCAGCAGCGCGGACAGGGTGGGGGCCAAAAACATTCAGTACTTC. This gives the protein CASSADRVGAKNIQYF.

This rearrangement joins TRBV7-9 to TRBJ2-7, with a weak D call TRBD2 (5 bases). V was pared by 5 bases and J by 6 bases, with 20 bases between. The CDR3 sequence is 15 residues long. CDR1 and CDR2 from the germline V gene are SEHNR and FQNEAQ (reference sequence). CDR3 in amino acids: CASSEGGSGLSEQYF. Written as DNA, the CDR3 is TGTGCCAGCAGCGAAGGTGGGTCAGGACTGAGCGAGCAGTACTTC.

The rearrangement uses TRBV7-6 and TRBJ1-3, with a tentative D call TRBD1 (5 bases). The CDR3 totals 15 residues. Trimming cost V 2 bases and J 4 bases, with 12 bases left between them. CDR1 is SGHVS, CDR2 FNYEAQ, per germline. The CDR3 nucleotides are TGTGCCAGCAGCTTAAACCAGGGTCAAGGAAACACCATATATTTT. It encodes CASSLNQGQGNTIYF.

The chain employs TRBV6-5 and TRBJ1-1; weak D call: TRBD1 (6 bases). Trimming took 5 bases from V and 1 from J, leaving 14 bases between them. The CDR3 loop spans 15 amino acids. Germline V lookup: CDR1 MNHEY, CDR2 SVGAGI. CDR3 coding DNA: TGTGCCAGCAGTCTGAAGGGACACGCGAACACTGAAGCTTTCTTT. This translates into CASSLKGHANTEAFF.

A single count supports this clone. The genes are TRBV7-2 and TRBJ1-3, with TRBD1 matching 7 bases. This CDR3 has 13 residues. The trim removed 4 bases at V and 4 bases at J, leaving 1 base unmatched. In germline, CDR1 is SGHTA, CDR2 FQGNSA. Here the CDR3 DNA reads TGTGCCAGCAGCTCGGACAGGGGAAACACCATATATTTT. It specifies CASSSDRGNTIYF.

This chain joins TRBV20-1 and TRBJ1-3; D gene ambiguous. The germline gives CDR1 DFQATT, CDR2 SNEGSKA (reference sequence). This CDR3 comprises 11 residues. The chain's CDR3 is CSPGSGNTIYF. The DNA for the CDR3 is TGCAGCCCCGGGTCCGGAAACACCATATATTTT.

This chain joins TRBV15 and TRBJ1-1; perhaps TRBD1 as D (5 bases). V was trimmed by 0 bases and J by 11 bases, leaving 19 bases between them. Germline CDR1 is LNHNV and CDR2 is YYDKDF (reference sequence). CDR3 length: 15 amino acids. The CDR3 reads CATSRDLGQKSRAFF. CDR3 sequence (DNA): TGTGCCACCAGCAGAGATCTCGGACAAAAATCACGGGCTTTCTTT.

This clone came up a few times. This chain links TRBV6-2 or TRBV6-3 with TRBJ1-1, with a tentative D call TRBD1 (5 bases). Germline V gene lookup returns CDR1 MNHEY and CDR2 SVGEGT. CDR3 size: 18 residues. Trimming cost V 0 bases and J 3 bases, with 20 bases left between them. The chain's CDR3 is CASSYSTAGAYGDTEAFF. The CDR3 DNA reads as TGTGCCAGCAGTTACTCGACTGCCGGGGCCTACGGCGACACTGAAGCTTTCTTT.

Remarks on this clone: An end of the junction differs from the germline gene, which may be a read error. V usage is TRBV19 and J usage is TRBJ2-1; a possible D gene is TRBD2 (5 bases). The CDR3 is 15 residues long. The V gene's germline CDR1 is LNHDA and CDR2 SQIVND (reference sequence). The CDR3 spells CASSVDYGAYNEQFF. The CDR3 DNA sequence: TGTGCCAGTAGTGTAGACTATGGGGCCTACAATGAGCAGTTCTTC. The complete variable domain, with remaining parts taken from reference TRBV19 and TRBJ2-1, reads DGGITQSPKYLFRKEGQNVTLSCEQNLNHDAMYWYRQDPGQGLRLIYYSQIVNDFQKGDIAEGYSVSREKKESFPLTVTSAQKNPTAFYLCASSVDYGAYNEQFFGPGTRLTVL.

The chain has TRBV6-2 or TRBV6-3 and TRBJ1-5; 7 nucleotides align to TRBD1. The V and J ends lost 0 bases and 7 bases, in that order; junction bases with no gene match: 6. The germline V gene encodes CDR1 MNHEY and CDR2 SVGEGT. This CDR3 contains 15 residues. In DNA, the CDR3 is TGTGCCAGCAGTTACTCGCAGGGGGGGTTGCAGCCCCAGCATTTT. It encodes CASSYSQGGLQPQHF.

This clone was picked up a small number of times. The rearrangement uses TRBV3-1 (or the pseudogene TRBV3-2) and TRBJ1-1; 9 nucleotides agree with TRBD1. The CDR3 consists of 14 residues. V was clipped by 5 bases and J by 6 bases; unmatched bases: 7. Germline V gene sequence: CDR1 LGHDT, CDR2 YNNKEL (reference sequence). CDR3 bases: TGTGCCAGCAGCTCACAGGGGGCATTCGCTGAAGCTTTCTTT. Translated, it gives CASSSQGAFAEAFF.

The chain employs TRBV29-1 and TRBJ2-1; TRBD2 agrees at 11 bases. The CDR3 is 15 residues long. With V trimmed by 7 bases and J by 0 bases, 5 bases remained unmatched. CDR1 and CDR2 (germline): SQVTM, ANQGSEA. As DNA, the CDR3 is TGCAGCGCTGGACTAGCGGGTATCTCCTACAATGAGCAGTTCTTC. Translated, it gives CSAGLAGISYNEQFF.